The following is a T cell receptor beta chain sequence with its context. The data derive from a study of cytomegalovirus exposure and HLA in healthy donors. Germline lookup yields CDR1 SGHNT and CDR2 YYREEE (reference sequence). The CDR3 contains 13 residues. V lost 3 bases and J lost 10; bases outside the gene matches: 3. 60 Vbeta and 13 Jbeta primers were used in PCR. Profiled with immunoSEQ multiplex PCR; TCRdb holds only in-frame clones, not every one. The profile covers over 150,000 clones, with roughly four fifths appearing a single time and roughly 13% taken by the ten largest. The TCR sequence derives from a woman aged 50 to 60 in good health and CMV-seronegative. The chain uses TRBV5-4 and TRBJ2-3; TRBD2 matches at 12 bases. The sample consisted of PBMCs. CDR3 sequence reads: CASSWLAGGAQYF. The DNA of the CDR3 is TGTGCCAGCAGCTGGCTAGCGGGAGGGGCGCAGTATTTT. Based on the CDR3 plus reference TRBV5-4 and TRBJ2-3, the full variable domain is ETGVTQSPTHLIKTRGQQVTLRCSSQSGHNTVSWYQQALGQGPQFIFQYYREEENGRGNFPPRFSGLQFPNYSSELNVNALELDDSALYLCASSWLAGGAQYFGPGTRLTVL.